The following is a TCR beta chain sequence with its context. Its cognate antigen is unknown. These data belong to a study of cytomegalovirus exposure and HLA in healthy donors. Overall study results and limits: Cytomegalovirus association was listed for about 170 TCR beta chains. In a later analysis, a missense DCLRE1C variant was linked to TCR beta V- and J-gene trimming. It was in a later analysis that TCR association rates were seen to vary by HLA locus, highest for DRB1 and lowest for HLA-C. In a later analysis, HLA-associated TCR beta chains were more clonally expanded than equally common others.

Trimming left V 4 bases short and J 7 bases short, with 14 bases between. The germline gives CDR1 SQVTM, CDR2 ANQGSEA. The CDR3 runs 12 residues. With 60 Vbeta and 13 Jbeta primers, the PCR was carried out. Clones were sequenced by immunoSEQ multiplex PCR, and TCRdb holds only the in-frame ones, with some missing. The table has 130,000 to 150,000 clones, around 80% seen once. The V gene is TRBV29-1, the J gene TRBJ2-7, with D possibly matching TRBD2 (6 bases). This sequence originates from a female donor in good health and CMV-seronegative. What was sequenced was PBMCs. The CDR3 sequence: CSVGRDFWEQYF. The CDR3 DNA sequence: TGCAGCGTTGGGCGGGATTTTTGGGAGCAGTACTTC.